These T cell receptor beta chains were read from a single sample in a study. TCRdb re-called the 5' RACE reads with MiXCR, one entry per CDR3 protein. The sample carries about 59,000 distinct CDR3 sequences, less than 25% recorded once. The sample taken for sequencing was tumor-infiltrating Tregs sorted from the breast tumor. These receptors were obtained from a female donor with breast cancer. Each CDR3 is given with its conserved first and last residue. Fields, in order: V gene, clone size, J gene, D gene, CDR3 protein, CDR3 DNA. A D gene is named only where the DNA matches it firmly. Where a row states a size, it is once, few, many or the class of an expanded clone; other rows omit it.

>TRBV12-3/TRBV12-4|few|TRBJ2-1|.
CASSLDGYKQFF
TGTGCCAGCAGTTTAGACGGATATAAGCAGTTCTTC
>TRBV10-2|many|TRBJ2-2|.
CASRAGNTGELFF
TGCGCCAGCAGGGCGGGGAACACCGGGGAGCTGTTTTTT
>TRBV7-9|.|TRBJ2-6|TRBD1
CASSPPGQGVSGANVLTF
TGTGCCAGCAGCCCCCCCGGACAGGGGGTATCTGGGGCCAACGTCCTGACTTTC
>TRBV27|.|TRBJ2-5|TRBD2
CASRLGLAGETQYF
TGTGCCAGCAGGCTAGGGCTAGCGGGAGAGACCCAGTACTTC
>TRBV11-2|.|TRBJ2-6|.
CASSKGTGANVLTF
TGTGCCAGCAGCAAGGGAACTGGGGCCAACGTCCTGACTTTC
>TRBV9|.|TRBJ2-1|.
CASSVAGMGEQFF
TGTGCCAGCAGCGTAGCTGGTATGGGTGAGCAGTTCTTC
>TRBV4-3|few|TRBJ1-1|.
CASSQDMETEAFF
TGCGCCAGCAGCCAAGATATGGAGACTGAAGCTTTCTTT
>TRBV28|.|TRBJ2-1|.
CASSLRGIAHNEQFF
TGTGCCAGCAGTTTGAGGGGAATAGCCCACAATGAGCAGTTCTTC
>TRBV24-1|.|TRBJ1-5|.
CATSDKQVGNQPQHF
TGTGCCACCAGTGATAAACAGGTCGGGAATCAGCCCCAGCATTTT
>TRBV6-5|.|TRBJ1-2|.
CASSPDTNYGYTF
TGTGCCAGCAGCCCGGACACTAACTATGGCTACACCTTC
>TRBV20-1|.|TRBJ2-7|.
CSARSRRFPSYEQYF
TGCAGTGCTAGATCCCGCAGGTTCCCCTCCTACGAGCAGTACTTC
>TRBV30|.|TRBJ1-4|.
CAWSVQGLGKLFF
TGTGCCTGGAGTGTACAGGGCTTGGGGAAACTGTTTTTT
>TRBV20-1|many|TRBJ2-5|TRBD1
CSAGTGTEETQYF
TGCAGTGCTGGGACAGGGACGGAGGAGACCCAGTACTTC
>TRBV29-1|.|TRBJ2-5|.
CSVEPNGGEPQYF
TGCAGCGTTGAACCTAACGGAGGGGAGCCCCAGTACTTC
>TRBV24-1|.|TRBJ1-2|.
CATSDYAGQGSSGYTF
TGTGCCACCAGTGATTACGCGGGCCAGGGCTCCTCTGGCTACACCTTC
>TRBV3-1|.|TRBJ1-6|.
CASSQDDRGGNSPLHF
TGTGCCAGCAGCCAAGATGATCGGGGAGGTAATTCACCCCTCCACTTT
>TRBV2|.|TRBJ1-4|.
CASSLVSSEKLFF
TGTGCCAGCAGCTTGGTCAGTTCCGAAAAACTGTTTTTT
>TRBV5-6|few|TRBJ2-1|TRBD1
CASSWDRGDEQFF
TGTGCCAGCAGCTGGGACAGGGGCGATGAGCAGTTCTTC
>TRBV6-1|.|TRBJ1-5|.
CASSGTDSGHQPQHF
TGTGCCAGCAGCGGAACGGATTCGGGGCATCAGCCCCAGCATTTT
>TRBV7-2|many|TRBJ2-5|.
CASSRGGTAQETQYF
TGTGCCAGCAGCCGGGGGGGGACAGCGCAAGAGACCCAGTACTTC
>TRBV7-2|.|TRBJ1-2|.
CVSSLADSDGVYGYTF
TGTGTCAGCAGCTTAGCGGATTCAGACGGAGTCTATGGCTACACCTTC
>TRBV7-9|.|TRBJ2-1|.
CASSSYEQFF
TGTGCCAGCAGCTCGTATGAGCAGTTCTTC
>TRBV18|.|TRBJ1-1|.
CASSPREERTEAFF
TGTGCCAGCTCACCCAGGGAAGAGCGAACTGAAGCTTTCTTT
>TRBV7-2|few|TRBJ1-3|.
CASSQGILSGNTIYF
TGTGCCAGCAGCCAAGGGATTCTCTCTGGAAACACCATATATTTT
>TRBV5-1|.|TRBJ1-3|.
CASSLATGGNTIYF
TGCGCCAGCAGCTTGGCAACAGGGGGAAACACCATATATTTT
>TRBV7-9|.|TRBJ1-4|.
CASSPPPQGRSTNEKLFF
TGTGCCAGCAGCCCGCCCCCACAGGGAAGGTCAACTAATGAAAAACTGTTTTTT
>TRBV4-1|.|TRBJ1-1|.
CASSHRFAGNTEAFF
TGCGCCAGCAGCCATAGGTTCGCGGGGAACACTGAAGCTTTCTTT
>TRBV20-1|.|TRBJ2-1|.
CCAQKPGLFNEQFF
TGCTGTGCTCAGAAACCGGGACTTTTCAATGAGCAGTTCTTC
>TRBV2|many|TRBJ2-7|TRBD2
CASSEGLAGGEEQYF
TGTGCCAGCAGCGAGGGACTAGCGGGAGGTGAAGAGCAGTACTTC
>TRBV28|.|TRBJ2-4|.
CASSSHGQGRAKNIQYF
TGTGCCAGCAGTTCCCACGGGCAGGGGAGGGCCAAAAACATTCAGTACTTC
>TRBV4-2|few|TRBJ2-1|TRBD1
CASSQVGDRDVWQFF
TGTGCCAGCAGCCAAGTAGGGGACAGGGATGTGTGGCAGTTCTTC
>TRBV2|.|TRBJ2-1|TRBD2
CASREGASGRVGYYEQFF
TGTGCCAGCAGGGAGGGGGCTAGCGGGAGGGTTGGCTATTATGAGCAGTTCTTC
>TRBV20-1|.|TRBJ2-1|TRBD2
CSAPREGVSFF
TGCAGTGCACCGAGGGAGGGCGTTTCGTTCTTC
>TRBV5-1|.|TRBJ2-1|.
CASSFDSNSYNEQFF
TGCGCCAGCAGCTTCGACAGTAACTCCTACAATGAGCAGTTCTTC
>TRBV2|.|TRBJ1-5|TRBD1
CASSDRGGNQPQHF
TGTGCCAGCAGCGACAGGGGAGGTAATCAGCCCCAGCATTTT